This T cell receptor beta chain was captured in a study of OX40 agonist ivuxolimab in advanced cancers. Study information: Every 2 weeks, patients got intravenous ivuxolimab at one of six dose levels (0.01-10 mg/kg).

Study observations and caveats: Partial responders dosed at 0.1-3.0 mg/kg displayed clonal expansion ranking among the lowest. Relative to CD4+ cells, CD8+ T cells on average had more expanded clones.

CDR1 is MNHEY, CDR2 SVGAGI, per germline. CDR3 length equals 15 residues. V lost 2 bases and J lost 4; bases outside the gene matches: 5. Only in-frame clones appear in the TCRdb table, and some are missing; sequencing was by immunoSEQ multiplex PCR. The sample consists of about 49,000 clones, around 84% of them appearing once. Worth noting for this clone: Antigen: not known.

The sequence was collected from an adult with an advanced solid tumor such as melanoma, head and neck, liver or kidney cancer. The input for sequencing was CD4+ or CD8+ T cells sorted from blood, taken in a trial of the OX40 agonist ivuxolimab. The chain uses TRBV6-5 and TRBJ1-5; the match to TRBD1 covers 7 bases. CDR3 residues: CASSYAAGGNQPQHF. CDR3 in DNA: TGTGCCAGCAGTTACGCAGCAGGGGGTAATCAGCCCCAGCATTTT.